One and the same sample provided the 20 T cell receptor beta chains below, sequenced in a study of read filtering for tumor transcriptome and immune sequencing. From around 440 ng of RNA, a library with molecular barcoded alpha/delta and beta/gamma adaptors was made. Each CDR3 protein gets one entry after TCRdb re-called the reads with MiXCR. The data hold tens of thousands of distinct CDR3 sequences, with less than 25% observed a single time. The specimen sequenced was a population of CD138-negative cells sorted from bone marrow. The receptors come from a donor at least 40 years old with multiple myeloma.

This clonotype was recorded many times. Here the CDR3 DNA reads TGTGCCAGCAGCCAAGGGCACAACCCGAGCACAGATACGCAGTATTTT. Its protein product is CASSQGHNPSTDTQYF. The chain has TRBV11-1 and TRBJ2-3; D is ambiguous. Per germline, CDR1 SGHAT and CDR2 FQDESV (reference sequence). The V end was cut by 5 bases, the J end by 0 bases, with 15 bases between. There are 16 residues in the CDR3.

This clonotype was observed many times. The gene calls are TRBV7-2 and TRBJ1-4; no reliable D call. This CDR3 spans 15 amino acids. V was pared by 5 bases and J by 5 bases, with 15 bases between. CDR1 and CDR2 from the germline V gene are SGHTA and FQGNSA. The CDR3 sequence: CASSPALALNEKLFF. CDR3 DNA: TGTGCCAGCAGCCCCGCCTTAGCCCTAAATGAAAAACTGTTTTTT. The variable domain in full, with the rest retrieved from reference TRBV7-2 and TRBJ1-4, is GAGVSQSPSNKVTEKGKDVELRCDPISGHTALYWYRQSLGQGLEFLIYFQGNSAPDKSGLPSDRFSAERTGGSVSTLTIQRTQQEDSAVYLCASSPALALNEKLFFGSGTQLSVL.

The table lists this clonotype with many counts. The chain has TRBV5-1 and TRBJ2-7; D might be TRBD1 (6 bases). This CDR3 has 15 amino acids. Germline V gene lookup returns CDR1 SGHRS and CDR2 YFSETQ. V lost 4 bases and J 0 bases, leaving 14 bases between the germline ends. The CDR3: CASSDRGGSSYEQYF. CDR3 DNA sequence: TGCGCCAGCAGCGATCGAGGGGGAAGCTCCTACGAGCAGTACTTC.

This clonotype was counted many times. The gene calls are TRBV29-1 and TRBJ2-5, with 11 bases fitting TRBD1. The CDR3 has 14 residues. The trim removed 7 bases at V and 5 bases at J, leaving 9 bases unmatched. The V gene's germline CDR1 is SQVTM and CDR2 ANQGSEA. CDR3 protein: CSGRDRGTSETQYF. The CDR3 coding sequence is TGCAGCGGACGGGACAGGGGGACGAGTGAGACCCAGTACTTC.

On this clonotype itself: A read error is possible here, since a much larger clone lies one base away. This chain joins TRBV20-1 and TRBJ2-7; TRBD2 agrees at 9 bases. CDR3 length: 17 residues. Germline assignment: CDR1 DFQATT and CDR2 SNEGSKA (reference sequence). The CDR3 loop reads CSARDLHGTSNSYEQCF. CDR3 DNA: TGCAGTGCTAGAGACCTACACGGGACTAGCAACTCCTACGAGCAGTGCTTC.

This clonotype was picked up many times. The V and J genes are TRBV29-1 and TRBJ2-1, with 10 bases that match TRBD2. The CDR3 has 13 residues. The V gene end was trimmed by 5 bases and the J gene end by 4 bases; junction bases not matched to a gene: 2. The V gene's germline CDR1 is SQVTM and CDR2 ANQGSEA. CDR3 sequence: CSVPTSGYNEQFF. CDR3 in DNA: TGCAGCGTTCCGACTAGCGGGTACAATGAGCAGTTCTTC.

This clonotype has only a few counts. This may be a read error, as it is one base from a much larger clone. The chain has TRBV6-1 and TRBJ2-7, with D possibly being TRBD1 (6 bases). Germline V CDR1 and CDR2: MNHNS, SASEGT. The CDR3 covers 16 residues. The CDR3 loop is CASSVQLGTLPYELYF. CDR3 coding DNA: TGTGCCAGCAGTGTTCAGCTAGGGACACTACCCTACGAGCTGTACTTC.

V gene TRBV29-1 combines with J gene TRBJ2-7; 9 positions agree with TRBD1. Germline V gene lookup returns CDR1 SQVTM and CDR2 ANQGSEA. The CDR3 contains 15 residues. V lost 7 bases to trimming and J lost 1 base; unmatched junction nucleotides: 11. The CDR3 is CSGSGGQGGSYEQYF. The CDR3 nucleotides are TGCAGCGGCTCGGGGGGACAGGGAGGATCCTACGAGCAGTACTTC.

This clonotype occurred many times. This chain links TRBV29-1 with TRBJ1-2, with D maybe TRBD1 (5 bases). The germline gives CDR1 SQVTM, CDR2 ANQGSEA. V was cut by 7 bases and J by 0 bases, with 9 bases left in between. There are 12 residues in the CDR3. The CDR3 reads CSAWTPNYGYTF. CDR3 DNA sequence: TGCAGCGCCTGGACACCTAACTATGGCTACACCTTC.

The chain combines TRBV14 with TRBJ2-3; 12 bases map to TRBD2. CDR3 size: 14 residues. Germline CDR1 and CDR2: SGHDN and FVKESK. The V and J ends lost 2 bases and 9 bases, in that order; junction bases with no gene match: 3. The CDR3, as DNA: TGTGCCAGCAGCCAACGACTAGCGGGAGACACGCAGTATTTT. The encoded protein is CASSQRLAGDTQYF.

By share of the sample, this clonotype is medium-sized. CDR3 amino acids: CASSYSLLAGVEQFF. The DNA for the CDR3 is TGTGCCAGCAGTTACTCGTTGCTAGCGGGAGTTGAGCAGTTCTTC. V gene TRBV6-5 combines with J gene TRBJ2-1; 10 bases are a match to TRBD2. The V segment lost 0 bases and the J segment 9 bases; nucleotides outside the gene matches: 5. The germline V gene encodes CDR1 MNHEY and CDR2 SVGAGI. This CDR3 is 15 amino acids long.

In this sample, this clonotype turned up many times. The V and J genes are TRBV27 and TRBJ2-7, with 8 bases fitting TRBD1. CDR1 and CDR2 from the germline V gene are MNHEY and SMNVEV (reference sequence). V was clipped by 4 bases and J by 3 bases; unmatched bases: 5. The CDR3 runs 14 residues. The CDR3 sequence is CASSSAGGIYEQYF. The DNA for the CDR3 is TGTGCCAGCAGTTCGGCAGGGGGCATCTACGAGCAGTACTTC.

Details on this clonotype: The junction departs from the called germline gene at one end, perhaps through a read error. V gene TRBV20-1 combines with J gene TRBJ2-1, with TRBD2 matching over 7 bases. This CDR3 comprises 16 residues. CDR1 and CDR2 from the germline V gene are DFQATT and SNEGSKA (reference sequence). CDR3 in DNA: TGCAGTGCTAGAGATGGCGGGAGACCCTCCTACAATGAGCGGTTCTTC. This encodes CSARDGGRPSYNERFF.

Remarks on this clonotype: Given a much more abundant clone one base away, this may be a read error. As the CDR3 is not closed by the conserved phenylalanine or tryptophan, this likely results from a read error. The CDR3 DNA reads TGTGCCAGCACGGGGACTAGCGGGAGTGTAGGGACCCAGTACTCC. The encoded protein is CASTGTSGSVGTQYS. This rearrangement joins TRBV25-1 to TRBJ2-5; TRBD2 aligns across 14 bases. After removal of 7 bases from V and 7 bases from J, the junction contained 8 bases not matched to a gene. CDR1 is MGHDK, CDR2 SYGVNS, per germline. The CDR3 loop spans 15 amino acids.

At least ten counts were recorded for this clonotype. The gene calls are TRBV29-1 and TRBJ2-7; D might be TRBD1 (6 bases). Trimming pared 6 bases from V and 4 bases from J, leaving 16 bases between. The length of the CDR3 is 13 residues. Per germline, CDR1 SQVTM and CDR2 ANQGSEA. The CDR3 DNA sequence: TGCAGCGTCAGCCAGGGGATACCTTACGAGCAGTACTTC. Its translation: CSVSQGIPYEQYF.

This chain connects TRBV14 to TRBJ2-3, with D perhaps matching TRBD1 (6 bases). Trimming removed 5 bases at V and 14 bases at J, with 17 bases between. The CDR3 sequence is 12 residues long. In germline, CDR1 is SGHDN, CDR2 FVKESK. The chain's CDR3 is CASSCTQGPRYF. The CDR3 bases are TGTGCCAGCAGCTGCACACAGGGCCCGCGGTATTTT.

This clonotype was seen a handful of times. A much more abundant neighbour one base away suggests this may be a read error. This CDR3 reads CASSPYTNEQFF. Here the CDR3 DNA reads TGTGCCAGCAGCCCTTACACCAATGAGCAGTTCTTC. The chain carries TRBV11-2 and TRBJ2-1; D call uncertain. Deletions cut 5 bases from V and 6 bases from J, with 8 bases between. Germline lookup yields CDR1 SGHAT and CDR2 FQNNGV. CDR3 length: 12 residues.

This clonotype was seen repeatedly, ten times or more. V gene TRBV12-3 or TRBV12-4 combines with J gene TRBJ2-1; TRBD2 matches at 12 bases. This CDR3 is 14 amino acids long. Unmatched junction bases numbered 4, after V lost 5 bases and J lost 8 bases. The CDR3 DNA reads TGTGCCAGCAGTCGACTAGCGGGGGCGTATGAGCAGTTCTTC. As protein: CASSRLAGAYEQFF.

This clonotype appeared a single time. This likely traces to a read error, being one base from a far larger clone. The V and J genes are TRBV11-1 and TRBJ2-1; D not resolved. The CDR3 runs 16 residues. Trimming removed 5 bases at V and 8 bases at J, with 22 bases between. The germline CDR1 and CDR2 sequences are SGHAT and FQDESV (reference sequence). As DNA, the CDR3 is TGTGCCAGCAGCCCCCGACCCTCTGCTTCATACGATGAGCAGTTCTTC. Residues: CASSPRPSASYDEQFF.

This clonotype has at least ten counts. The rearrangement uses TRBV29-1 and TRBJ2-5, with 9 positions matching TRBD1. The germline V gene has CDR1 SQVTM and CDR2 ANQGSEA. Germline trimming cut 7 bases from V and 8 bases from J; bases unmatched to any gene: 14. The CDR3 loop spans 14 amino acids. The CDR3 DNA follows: TGCAGCGCTCGCAAGGGACAGGGTGAAAGAACCCAGTACTTC. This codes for CSARKGQGERTQYF.